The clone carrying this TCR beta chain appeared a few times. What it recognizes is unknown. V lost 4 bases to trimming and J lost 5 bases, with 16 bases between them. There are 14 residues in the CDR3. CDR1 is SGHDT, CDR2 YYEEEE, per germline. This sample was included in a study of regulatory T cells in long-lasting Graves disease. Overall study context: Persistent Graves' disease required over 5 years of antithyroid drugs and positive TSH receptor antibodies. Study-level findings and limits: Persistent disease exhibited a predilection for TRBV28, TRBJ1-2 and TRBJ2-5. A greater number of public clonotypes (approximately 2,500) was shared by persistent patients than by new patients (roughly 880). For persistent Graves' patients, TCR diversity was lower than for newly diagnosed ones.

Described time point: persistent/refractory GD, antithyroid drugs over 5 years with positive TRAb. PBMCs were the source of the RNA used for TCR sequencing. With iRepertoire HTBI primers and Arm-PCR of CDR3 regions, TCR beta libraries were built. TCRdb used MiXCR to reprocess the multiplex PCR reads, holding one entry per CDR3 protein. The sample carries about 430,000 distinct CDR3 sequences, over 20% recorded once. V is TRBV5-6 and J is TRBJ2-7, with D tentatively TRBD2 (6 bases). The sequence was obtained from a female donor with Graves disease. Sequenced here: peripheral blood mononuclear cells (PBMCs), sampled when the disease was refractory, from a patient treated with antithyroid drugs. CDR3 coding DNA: TGTGCCAGCAGCCCCGACGGGGGAGGTGACGAGCAGTACTTC. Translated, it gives CASSPDGGGDEQYF.